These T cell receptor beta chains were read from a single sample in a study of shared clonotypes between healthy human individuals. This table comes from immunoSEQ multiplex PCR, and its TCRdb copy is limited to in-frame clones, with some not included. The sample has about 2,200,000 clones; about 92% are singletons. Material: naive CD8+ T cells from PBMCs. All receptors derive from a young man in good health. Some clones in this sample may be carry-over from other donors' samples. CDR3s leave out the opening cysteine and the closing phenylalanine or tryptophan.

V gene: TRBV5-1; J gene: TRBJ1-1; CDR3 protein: ASSGRANTEAF
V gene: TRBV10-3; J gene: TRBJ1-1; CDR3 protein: AISESYITNTEAF
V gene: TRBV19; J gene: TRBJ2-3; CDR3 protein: ASSTRSGPDTQY
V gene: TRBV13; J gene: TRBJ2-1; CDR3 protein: ASSLGLGPLNEQF
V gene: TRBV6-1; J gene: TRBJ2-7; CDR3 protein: ASLEQGFYEQY
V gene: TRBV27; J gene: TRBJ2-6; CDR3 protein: ASSSPHVVGANVLT
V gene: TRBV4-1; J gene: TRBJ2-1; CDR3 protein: ASSQGTLRPHNEQF
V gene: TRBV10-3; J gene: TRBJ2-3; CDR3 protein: AISMTGPTDTQY
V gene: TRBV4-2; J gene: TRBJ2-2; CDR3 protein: ASSQHPSGSVSSDTGELF
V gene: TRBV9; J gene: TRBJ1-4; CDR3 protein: ASSEGQANEKLF
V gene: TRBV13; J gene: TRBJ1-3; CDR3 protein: ASSVGHSNGNTIY
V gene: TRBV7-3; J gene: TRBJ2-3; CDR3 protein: ASSFAGGGSDTQY
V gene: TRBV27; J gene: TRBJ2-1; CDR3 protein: ASSANGAVGVYNEQF
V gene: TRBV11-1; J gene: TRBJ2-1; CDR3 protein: ASSPDTSGSYNEQF
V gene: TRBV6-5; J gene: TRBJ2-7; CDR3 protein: ASSYGGQDYEQY
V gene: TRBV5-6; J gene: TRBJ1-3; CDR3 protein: ASSMEWTSGNTIY
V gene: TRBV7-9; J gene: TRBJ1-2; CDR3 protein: ASSPAVGGYGYT
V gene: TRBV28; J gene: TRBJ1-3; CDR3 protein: ASRRDPSSGNTIY
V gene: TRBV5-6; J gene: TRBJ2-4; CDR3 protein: ASSFGQSKNIQY
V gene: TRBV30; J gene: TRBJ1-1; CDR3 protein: AWSVSPYTEAF
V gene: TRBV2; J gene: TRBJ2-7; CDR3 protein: ASRDSSSYEQY
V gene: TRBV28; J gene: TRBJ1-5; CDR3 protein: ASYPRGNQPQH